Each of the 13 T cell receptor beta chains below was sequenced from the same sample in a study of OX40 agonist ivuxolimab in advanced cancers. Method: immunoSEQ multiplex PCR; TCRdb's copy keeps in-frame clones and lacks some. The sample comprises almost 70,000 clones, around 87% of which are singletons, and 10% rests with the top ten. Sequences were derived from CD4+ or CD8+ T cells sorted from blood, sampled in a trial of the OX40 agonist ivuxolimab. The receptors were gathered from an adult with an advanced solid tumor such as melanoma, head and neck, liver or kidney cancer.

The chain combines TRBV11-3 with TRBJ2-5; possibly TRBD2 for D (6 bases). Trimming stripped 1 base from V and 4 bases from J, with 7 bases between. The CDR3 runs to 13 residues. Germline values: CDR1 SGHNT, CDR2 YENEEA. Here the CDR3 DNA reads TGTGCCAGCAGCTTAGGGGGAGGAGAGACCCAGTACTTC. Protein: CASSLGGGETQYF.

The gene calls are TRBV18 and TRBJ2-5; D may be TRBD2 (6 bases). Germline CDR1 is KGHSH and CDR2 is LQKENI. Trimming took off 8 bases at V and 1 base at J, with 11 bases between the two ends. This CDR3 is built from 13 residues. CDR3 nucleotides: TGTGCCAGCACTTCGACTAGCCAAGAGACCCAGTACTTC. This translates into CASTSTSQETQYF.

The rearrangement uses TRBV18 and TRBJ1-1; D remains unclear. Germline V gene data show CDR1 as KGHSH and CDR2 as LQKENI. V shed 2 bases and J shed 4 bases, with 14 bases lying between them. CDR3 size: 15 residues. CDR3 sequence (DNA): TGTGCCAGCTCACCAGCACAAAGCTCAGGCACTGAAGCTTTCTTT. Its protein product is CASSPAQSSGTEAFF. The full variable domain, completed using reference TRBV18 and TRBJ1-1, is NAGVMQNPRHLVRRRGQEARLRCSPMKGHSHVYWYRQLPEEGLKFMVYLQKENIIDESGMPKERFSAEFPKEGPSILRIQQVVRGDSAAYFCASSPAQSSGTEAFFGQGTRLTVV.

CDR3 sequence: CASSPFTTLGEKLFF. The CDR3 bases are TGTGCCAGCTCACCATTTACAACCTTGGGAGAAAAACTGTTTTTT. The V call is TRBV18, the J call TRBJ1-4, with D unclear. The ends were cut back, 2 bases at V and 8 bases at J, with 15 bases in the middle. Germline V gene sequence: CDR1 KGHSH, CDR2 LQKENI. This CDR3 comprises 15 residues.

The count of this clone is one. The J gene is TRBJ1-3, the V gene TRBV6-5; D may be TRBD1 (6 bases). The CDR3 has 14 residues. Trimming removed 6 bases from V and 3 bases from J, with 12 bases in between. The germline CDR1 and CDR2 sequences are MNHEY and SVGAGI. The CDR3 spells CASRTDRNGNTIYF. DNA for the CDR3: TGTGCCAGCAGAACCGACAGGAATGGAAACACCATATATTTT.

The rearrangement links TRBV11-2 to TRBJ2-1; 7 nucleotides line up with TRBD2. The junction had 7 bases not matched to a gene; V was cut back by 6 bases and J by 2 bases. Germline lookup yields CDR1 SGHAT and CDR2 FQNNGV. This CDR3 has 15 amino acids. The CDR3 spells CASSPAGIAYNEQFF. The CDR3, as DNA: TGTGCCAGCAGTCCAGCGGGAATAGCCTACAATGAGCAGTTCTTC.

The V and J genes are TRBV10-3 and TRBJ2-7, with 11 nucleotides matching TRBD2. The germline CDR1 and CDR2 sequences are ENHRY and SYGVKD. This CDR3 has 17 residues. V lost 6 bases, J lost 7 bases, and 17 bases stayed unmatched. CDR3 sequence: CAIRPSLVAGGPEEQYF. CDR3 DNA: TGTGCCATCAGGCCGTCCCTGGTAGCGGGAGGGCCGGAGGAGCAGTACTTC.

The chain links TRBV11-2 to TRBJ2-5; TRBD2 matches at 14 bases. There are 12 residues in the CDR3. In germline, CDR1 is SGHAT, CDR2 FQNNGV. The V and J ends lost 4 bases and 14 bases, in that order; junction bases with no gene match: 3. The CDR3 sequence is CASSSGTSGRYF. The CDR3 coding sequence is TGTGCCAGCAGCTCCGGGACTAGCGGGAGATACTTC.

J is TRBJ2-2 and V is TRBV15; 7 bases are a match to TRBD2. The CDR3 is made up of 16 amino acids. Germline V CDR1 and CDR2: LNHNV, YYDKDF (reference sequence). After removal of 3 bases from V and 6 bases from J, the junction contained 10 bases not matched to a gene. The CDR3 coding sequence is TGTGCCACCAGCAGGATAGGGACCCGGGAGGCCGGGGAGCTGTTTTTT. This translates into CATSRIGTREAGELFF.

This clone was seen a single time. The chain couples TRBV7-3 to TRBJ2-3; D may correspond to TRBD1 or TRBD2 (5 bases each). The CDR3 contains 15 residues. V was trimmed by 8 bases and J by 4 bases, leaving 19 bases between them. From germline, CDR1 is SGHTA and CDR2 FQGTGA. In DNA form, the CDR3 reads TGTGCCAGCGGGGGTACAGCCAGGTTGGCAGATACGCAGTATTTT. Its translation: CASGGTARLADTQYF.

This chain uses TRBV11-2 with TRBJ1-1; D is unresolved. Trimming took off 5 bases at V and 2 bases at J, with 9 bases between the two ends. Germline V lookup: CDR1 SGHAT, CDR2 FQNNGV. CDR3 length: 13 amino acids. Here the CDR3 DNA reads TGTGCCAGCAGCCCGGGATCTAACACTGAAGCTTTCTTT. It encodes CASSPGSNTEAFF.

The gene calls are TRBV7-2 and TRBJ2-7; 7 bases line up with TRBD1. This CDR3 spans 13 amino acids. The ends lost 6 bases at V and 3 bases at J; junction bases unmatched: 5. Germline lookup yields CDR1 SGHTA and CDR2 FQGNSA. The CDR3 loop reads CASRLGQLYEQYF. The CDR3 nucleotides read TGTGCCAGCAGATTGGGACAGCTCTACGAGCAGTACTTC.

V is TRBV11-2 and J is TRBJ2-5; 7 nucleotides line up with TRBD2. The CDR3 contains 16 residues. The germline V gene encodes CDR1 SGHAT and CDR2 FQNNGV. V dropped 4 bases and J dropped 1; count of bases not matched to a gene: 9. CDR3 in amino acids: CASSSLAGLGQETQYF. In DNA form, the CDR3 reads TGTGCCAGCAGCTCATTAGCGGGCCTGGGCCAAGAGACCCAGTACTTC.